The 27 T cell receptor beta chains in this list originate from one sample, sequenced in a study of OX40 agonist ivuxolimab in advanced cancers. Measured with immunoSEQ multiplex PCR; TCRdb has only the in-frame clones, and not every one. The sample carries about 16,000 clones, 70% to 90% recorded once. The sequencing used CD4+ or CD8+ T cells sorted from blood, collected in a trial of the OX40 agonist ivuxolimab. Receptors were obtained from an adult with an advanced solid tumor such as melanoma, head and neck, liver or kidney cancer.

V is TRBV15 and J is TRBJ1-1; D call uncertain. The CDR3 loop spans 14 amino acids. The germline V and J ends were trimmed by 0 bases and 3 bases, with 8 bases remaining between them. Germline CDR1 is LNHNV and CDR2 is YYDKDF (reference sequence). The DNA for the CDR3 is TGTGCCACCAGCAGAGACGAATATTACACTGAAGCTTTCTTT. This sequence encodes CATSRDEYYTEAFF.

The chain joins TRBV15 to TRBJ2-7; maybe TRBD1 (6 bases). Germline V gene data show CDR1 as LNHNV and CDR2 as YYDKDF (reference sequence). Deletions cut 5 bases from V and 4 bases from J, with 18 bases between. This CDR3 contains 15 residues. The CDR3: CATSRQRTESYEQYF. In DNA, the CDR3 is TGTGCCACCAGCCGCCAGAGGACAGAAAGTTACGAGCAGTACTTC. Looking up the rest from reference TRBV15 and TRBJ2-7 gives the full variable domain: DAMVIQNPRYQVTQFGKPVTLSCSQTLNHNVMYWYQQKSSQAPKLLFHYYDKDFNNEADTPDNFQSRRPNTSFCFLDIRSPGLGDTAMYLCATSRQRTESYEQYFGPGTRLTVT.

The chain carries TRBV18 and TRBJ2-3; D ambiguous. Germline CDR1 and CDR2: KGHSH and LQKENI. Trimming took off 3 bases at V and 6 bases at J, with 4 bases between the two ends. The CDR3 runs to 11 residues. This CDR3 is CASSPGDTQYF. CDR3 coding DNA: TGTGCCAGCTCACCGGGCGATACGCAGTATTTT.

This chain connects TRBV5-1 to TRBJ1-1; 8 positions agree with TRBD1. CDR1 and CDR2 (germline): SGHRS, YFSETQ. V lost 4 bases and J lost 0; bases outside the gene matches: 5. The CDR3 is made up of 15 amino acids. The CDR3 nucleotides are TGCGCCAGCAGCCCAGGACAGGGAATGAACACTGAAGCTTTCTTT. Translated, it gives CASSPGQGMNTEAFF.

The chain joins TRBV7-2 to TRBJ1-2, with D unclear. The V end lost 0 bases, the J end lost 7 bases, and 12 bases lay between the germline ends. Germline V gene lookup returns CDR1 SGHTA and CDR2 FQGNSA. CDR3 size: 14 residues. CDR3 region: CASSLAPAGFGYTF. The CDR3, as DNA: TGTGCCAGCAGCTTAGCGCCGGCGGGCTTTGGCTACACCTTC.

The chain links TRBV4-1 to TRBJ2-1, with 8 nucleotides matching TRBD1. Germline V lookup: CDR1 MGHRA, CDR2 YSYEKL. The ends lost 4 bases at V and 6 bases at J; junction bases unmatched: 8. The CDR3 extends over 15 amino acids. CDR3 DNA sequence: TGCGCCAGCAGCCCAGAGACAGGGGCAATCAATGAGCAGTTCTTC. Translation gives CASSPETGAINEQFF.

Written as DNA, the CDR3 is TGTGCCAGCAGCCCGAACCAAGAGACCCAGTACTTC. Its translation: CASSPNQETQYF. V usage is TRBV7-6 and J usage is TRBJ2-5; D not resolved. Germline lookup yields CDR1 SGHVS and CDR2 FNYEAQ. Trimming removed 5 bases from V and 0 bases from J, with 4 bases in between. The CDR3 loop spans 12 amino acids.

The genes are TRBV6-5 and TRBJ1-5, with TRBD1 matching over 8 bases. V lost 6 bases, J lost 7 bases, and 8 bases stayed unmatched. Germline V gives CDR1 MNHEY, CDR2 SVGAGI. CDR3 length: 14 residues. The CDR3: CASRLGQGGQPQHF. Here the CDR3 DNA reads TGTGCCAGCAGGCTCGGACAGGGAGGGCAGCCCCAGCATTTT.

The chain uses TRBV13 and TRBJ2-3; possible D gene TRBD1, 7 bases. The CDR3 has 17 residues. V dropped 1 base and J dropped 4 bases, with 18 bases sitting between them. Germline CDR1 is PRHDT and CDR2 is FYEKMQ (reference sequence). CDR3 in amino acids: CASSLVLEGAFSDTQYF. The CDR3 coding sequence is TGTGCCAGCAGCTTAGTGCTGGAGGGGGCCTTCTCAGATACGCAGTATTTT.

This sequence joins TRBV9 and TRBJ2-3; D is ambiguous. The V gene lost 0 bases and the J gene lost 7 bases, with 6 bases spanning the gap. The CDR3 sequence is 12 residues long. CDR1 and CDR2 (germline): SGDLS, YYNGEE. For the CDR3, the DNA is TGTGCCAGCAGCGTAGGGGATAATACGCAGTATTTT. Protein product: CASSVGDNTQYF. Based on the CDR3 plus reference TRBV9 and TRBJ2-3, the full variable domain is DSGVTQTPKHLITATGQRVTLRCSPRSGDLSVYWYQQSLDQGLQFLIQYYNGEERAKGNILERFSAQQFPDLHSELNLSSLELGDSALYFCASSVGDNTQYFGPGTRLTVL.

V and J are TRBV6-5 and TRBJ1-2, with 7 bases that match TRBD1. The junction had 7 bases not matched to a gene; V was cut back by 7 bases and J by 2 bases. The germline V gene encodes CDR1 MNHEY and CDR2 SVGAGI. The CDR3 totals 14 residues. In nucleotides, the CDR3 is TGTGCCAGCACCCCGGTAGGGGGCAACTATGGCTACACCTTC. This sequence encodes CASTPVGGNYGYTF.

The chain links TRBV19 to TRBJ2-3; 8 bases are a match to TRBD1. The V and J ends lost 11 bases and 4 bases, in that order; junction bases with no gene match: 11. Germline CDR1 is LNHDA and CDR2 is SQIVND (reference sequence). The CDR3 is made up of 14 amino acids. CDR3 sequence reads: CAVWTGHMPDTQYF. The CDR3 DNA reads TGTGCCGTATGGACAGGGCACATGCCAGATACGCAGTATTTT. Supplemented by reference TRBV19 and TRBJ2-3, the full variable domain reads DGGITQSPKYLFRKEGQNVTLSCEQNLNHDAMYWYRQDPGQGLRLIYYSQIVNDFQKGDIAEGYSVSREKKESFPLTVTSAQKNPTAFYLCAVWTGHMPDTQYFGPGTRLTVL.

This clone was seen a handful of times. The gene calls are TRBV9 and TRBJ2-2; the D is unclear. The V gene lost 0 bases and the J gene lost 4 bases, with 10 bases spanning the gap. CDR1 is SGDLS and CDR2 is YYNGEE in the germline V gene. The CDR3 totals 15 residues. The CDR3 nucleotides are TGTGCCAGCAGCGTAGTTGGCGTTACCACCGGGGAGCTGTTTTTT. This codes for CASSVVGVTTGELFF.

The chain joins TRBV13 to TRBJ2-3, with D uncertain. CDR1 and CDR2 (germline): PRHDT, FYEKMQ (reference sequence). The CDR3 runs to 15 residues. The V and J ends lost 5 bases and 1 base respectively, with 13 bases between them. CDR3 DNA: TGTGCCAGCAGCCCCCCTTCCGTCGGCACAGATACGCAGTATTTT. Encoded protein: CASSPPSVGTDTQYF.

This chain links TRBV27 with TRBJ2-7, with D perhaps TRBD1 or TRBD2 (5 bases each). There are 15 residues in the CDR3. Looked up from germline, CDR1 is MNHEY and CDR2 is SMNVEV (reference sequence). V was clipped by 7 bases and J by 4 bases, with 20 bases between them. CDR3 DNA: TGTGCCAGCACTACCCGGGGCTACGCGGGTTACGAGCAGTACTTC. Translating it yields CASTTRGYAGYEQYF.

V gene TRBV6-1 combines with J gene TRBJ2-7, with a weak D call TRBD1 (5 bases). This CDR3 is built from 14 residues. The germline V gene encodes CDR1 MNHNS and CDR2 SASEGT. The V and J ends lost 1 base and 4 bases respectively, with 11 bases between them. The CDR3 nucleotides are TGTGCCAGCAGTGAAGGCGTAGGGGCATACGAGCAGTACTTC. Residues: CASSEGVGAYEQYF.

This clone was seen more than once but under ten times. This chain uses TRBV5-6 with TRBJ1-1; tentative D call: TRBD1 (5 bases). Germline V gene data show CDR1 as SGHDT and CDR2 as YYEEEE. With 0 bases removed from V and 3 bases from J, the gap between germline ends came to 6 bases. The CDR3 extends over 13 amino acids. The CDR3 sequence: CASSLGQYTEAFF. The CDR3 nucleotides read TGTGCCAGCAGCTTGGGACAGTACACTGAAGCTTTCTTT.

This chain joins TRBV30 and TRBJ1-2, with a tentative D call TRBD1 (5 bases). V lost 3 bases and J lost 2, with 10 bases in between. CDR1 GTSNPN and CDR2 SVGIG come from the germline V gene (reference sequence). The CDR3 has 13 residues. The CDR3 loop is CAWSPGGNYGYTF. In nucleotides, the CDR3 is TGTGCCTGGAGCCCCGGGGGGAACTATGGCTACACCTTC.

The chain combines TRBV2 with TRBJ2-1; TRBD2 agrees at 11 bases. The germline V gene encodes CDR1 SNHLY and CDR2 FYNNEI. Trimming at V came to 2 bases and at J to 0 bases, leaving 12 bases not matched to a gene. CDR3 length: 20 residues. CDR3 sequence (DNA): TGTGCCAGCAGTGAATATCCCGGACTAGCGGGCGCGAGCTCCTACAATGAGCAGTTCTTC. Its protein is CASSEYPGLAGASSYNEQFF.

The chain links TRBV27 to TRBJ2-7, with D perhaps matching TRBD2 (5 bases). The germline V gene has CDR1 MNHEY and CDR2 SMNVEV (reference sequence). V dropped 6 bases and J dropped 2 bases, with 11 bases sitting between them. The CDR3 is 13 amino acids. CDR3: CASSLRDAYEQYF. CDR3 in DNA: TGTGCCAGCAGCCTACGGGATGCCTACGAGCAGTACTTC.

This clone is medium-sized by share. The V and J genes are TRBV9 and TRBJ1-2, with a tentative D call TRBD1 (6 bases). The germline V gene has CDR1 SGDLS and CDR2 YYNGEE. V lost 3 bases, J lost 3 bases, and 12 bases lay in between. CDR3 length equals 14 residues. CDR3 loop: CASSANQGYYGYTF. The CDR3 nucleotides read TGTGCCAGCAGCGCCAACCAGGGGTACTATGGCTACACCTTC.

J is TRBJ2-3 and V is TRBV28; TRBD2 matches 7 bases. Germline-derived CDR1 and CDR2 are MDHEN and SYDVKM. Unmatched junction bases numbered 11, after V lost 6 bases and J lost 2 bases. The CDR3 runs 16 residues. The CDR3 spells CASSPEASGHTDTQYF. The CDR3 nucleotides are TGTGCCAGCAGCCCCGAAGCTAGCGGACACACAGATACGCAGTATTTT.

The gene calls are TRBV11-2 and TRBJ2-1; TRBD1 or TRBD2 may be the D gene (5 bases each). V dropped 6 bases and J dropped 7 bases, with 25 bases sitting between them. Germline V gene sequence: CDR1 SGHAT, CDR2 FQNNGV. The CDR3 runs to 17 residues. CDR3 nucleotides: TGTGCCAGCAGATTCCCGACTGGGGGTGTGACACAAAATGAGCAGTTCTTC. The encoded protein is CASRFPTGGVTQNEQFF.

CDR3 in amino acids: CASSLDEYYEQYF. DNA for the CDR3: TGTGCCAGCAGCTTAGACGAGTACTACGAGCAGTACTTC. The chain recombines TRBV7-9 with TRBJ2-7; D unclear. V gave up 1 base and J gave up 3 bases, with 7 bases separating them. Germline lookup yields CDR1 SEHNR and CDR2 FQNEAQ (reference sequence). This CDR3 is built from 13 residues.

The chain uses TRBV19 and TRBJ2-7, with D perhaps assigned TRBD1 or TRBD2 (5 bases each). The CDR3 spans 12 residues. Trimming cost V 5 bases and J 7 bases, with 12 bases left between them. The germline CDR1 and CDR2 sequences are LNHDA and SQIVND (reference sequence). The CDR3 here is CASSPGTWEQYF. The CDR3 coding sequence is TGTGCCAGTAGTCCAGGGACGTGGGAGCAGTACTTC.

The CDR3 sequence is CASSQDRAGGDYGYTF. DNA for the CDR3: TGCGCCAGCAGCCAAGATAGGGCAGGGGGCGACTATGGCTACACCTTC. J is TRBJ1-2 and V is TRBV4-3; 8 bases are shared with TRBD1. Germline V gene data show CDR1 as LGHNA and CDR2 as YSLEER. The CDR3 is 16 amino acids. V shed 0 bases, J shed 3 bases, and the junction held 6 bases outside the gene matches.

This sequence joins TRBV28 and TRBJ2-2; D possibly corresponds to TRBD2 (6 bases). The V end lost 1 base, the J end lost 3 bases, and 9 bases lay between the germline ends. This CDR3 region has 15 residues. Germline CDR1 and CDR2: MDHEN and SYDVKM. In DNA, the CDR3 is TGTGCCAGCAGTTTATATCCGGGGGACACCGGGGAGCTGTTTTTT. Protein sequence: CASSLYPGDTGELFF.